These 4 T cell receptor beta chains were sequenced from one sample in a study of T cells in Graves' hyperthyroidism and ophthalmopathy. TCR beta CDR3 region amplification was performed from RNA transcripts. The HTBI primer set served for first-round RT-PCR of the TCR CDR3. TCRdb processed the multiplex PCR reads anew with MiXCR; each CDR3 protein has one entry. The table includes about 610,000 distinct CDR3 sequences, roughly 15% detected once. Material: blood. The receptors here all came from a woman aged 40 to 55 with Graves' ophthalmopathy.

Many counts were recorded for this clonotype. The rearrangement joins TRBV4-1 to TRBJ2-7; D gene uncertain. Trimming cost V 0 bases and J 1 base, with 7 bases left between them. The CDR3 consists of 14 residues. Germline CDR1 reads MGHRA; CDR2 reads YSYEKL. In nucleotides, the CDR3 is TGCGCCAGCAGCCAAGATGTCGAGTCCTACGAGCAGTACTTC. As protein: CASSQDVESYEQYF.

This clonotype was picked up many times. The rearrangement links TRBV28 to TRBJ2-1, with D possibly being TRBD1 or TRBD2 (5 bases each). Germline V CDR1 and CDR2: MDHEN, SYDVKM. The CDR3 is 15 residues long. Deletions cut 7 bases from V and 4 bases from J, with 17 bases between. CDR3 nucleotides: TGTGCCAGCACCAATAAAGGGGACGGTTACAATGAGCAGTTCTTC. Encoded protein: CASTNKGDGYNEQFF.

This clonotype was detected ten times or more. The chain is built from TRBV2 and TRBJ1-5, with D uncertain. The CDR3 extends over 15 amino acids. Germline CDR1 and CDR2: SNHLY and FYNNEI. The V end lost 6 bases, the J end lost 0 bases, and 12 bases lay between the germline ends. In nucleotides, the CDR3 is TGTGCCAGCAGCGGACTGGTTTATAGCAATCAGCCCCAGCATTTT. Encoded protein: CASSGLVYSNQPQHF.

This clonotype was recorded many times. J is TRBJ1-2 and V is TRBV6-1; D might be TRBD1 (5 bases). Per germline, CDR1 MNHNS and CDR2 SASEGT. Trimming removed 4 bases at V and 4 bases at J, with 10 bases between. The CDR3 spans 13 residues. CDR3 DNA: TGTGCCAGCAGTGTAGGGGTCGCCTATGGCTACACCTTC. Encoded protein: CASSVGVAYGYTF.